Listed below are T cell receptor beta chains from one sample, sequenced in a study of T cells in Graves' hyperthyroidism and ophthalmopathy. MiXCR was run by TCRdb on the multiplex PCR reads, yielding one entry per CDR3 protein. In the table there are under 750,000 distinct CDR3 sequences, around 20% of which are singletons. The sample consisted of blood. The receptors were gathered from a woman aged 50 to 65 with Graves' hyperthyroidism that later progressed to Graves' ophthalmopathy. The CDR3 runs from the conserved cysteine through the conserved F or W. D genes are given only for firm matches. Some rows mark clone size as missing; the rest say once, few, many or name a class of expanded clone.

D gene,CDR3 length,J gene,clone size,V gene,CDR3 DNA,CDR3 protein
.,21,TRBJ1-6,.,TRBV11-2,TGTGCCAGCAGCTTAGTTTGGGGGGGGGCGCGGGGATTGTGGATTAATTCACCCCTCCACTTT,CASSLVWGGARGLWINSPLHF
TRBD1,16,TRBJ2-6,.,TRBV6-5,TGTGCCAGCAGTTACCACACAGGGGTTGGGGCCAACGTCCTGACTTTC,CASSYHTGVGANVLTF
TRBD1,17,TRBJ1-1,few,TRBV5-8,TGTGCCAGCAGCTGGAACAGGGGGCAGGGGGGGAACACTGAAGCTTTCTTT,CASSWNRGQGGNTEAFF
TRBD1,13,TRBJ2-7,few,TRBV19,TGTGCCAGTAGTATTACAGGGGGCTACGAGCAGTACTTC,CASSITGGYEQYF
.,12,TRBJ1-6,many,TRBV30,TGTGCCTGGAGTGTAAACGAGTCACCCCTCCACTTT,CAWSVNESPLHF
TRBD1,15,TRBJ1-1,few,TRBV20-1,TGCAGTGCTAGCCGTTCAGGGGGGGGCAACACTGAAGCTTTCTTT,CSASRSGGGNTEAFF
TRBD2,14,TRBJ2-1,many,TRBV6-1,TGTGCCAGCAGACCTAGCGGGGGACACAATGAGCAGTTCTTC,CASRPSGGHNEQFF
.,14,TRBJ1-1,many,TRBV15,TGTGCCACCAGGGCCCTCCAAGGTGACACTGAAGCTTTCTTT,CATRALQGDTEAFF
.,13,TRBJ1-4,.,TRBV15,TGTACCACCAGCTCGGGGTTAGACGAAAAACTGTTTTTT,CTTSSGLDEKLFF
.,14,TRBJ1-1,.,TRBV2,TGTGCCAGCTGGCTATCCGGGCCAAACACTGAAGCTTTCTTT,CASWLSGPNTEAFF
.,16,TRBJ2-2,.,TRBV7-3,TGTGCCAGCAGCTCCGGGACCGCAATGGGGACCGGGGAGCTGTTTTTT,CASSSGTAMGTGELFF
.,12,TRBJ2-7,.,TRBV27,TGTGCCAGCGGCCAGCGGCCCTACGAGCAGTACTTC,CASGQRPYEQYF
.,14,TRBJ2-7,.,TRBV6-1,TGTGCCAGCAGCCTCCGTAGACCGGACTACGAGCAGTACTTC,CASSLRRPDYEQYF
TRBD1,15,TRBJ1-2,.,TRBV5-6,TGTGCCAGCAATCCGGGACAGCTTATTAACTATGGCTACACCTTC,CASNPGQLINYGYTF
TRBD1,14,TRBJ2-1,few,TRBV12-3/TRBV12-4,TGTGCCAGCAGAAGGACAGGTGCCTACAATGAGCAGTTCTTC,CASRRTGAYNEQFF
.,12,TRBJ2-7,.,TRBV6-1,TGTGCCAGCAGTGGCTCCTACTACGAGCAGTACTTC,CASSGSYYEQYF
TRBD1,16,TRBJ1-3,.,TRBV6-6,TGTGCCAGCAGTTACTCTACAGGGGGCGCAGGAAACACCATATATTTT,CASSYSTGGAGNTIYF
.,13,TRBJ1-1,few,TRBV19,TGTGTCAGCGGGGACTTAGGGAACACTGAAGCTTTCTTT,CVSGDLGNTEAFF
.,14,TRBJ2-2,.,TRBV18,TGTGCCAGCTCACGTGGGGCGAACACCGGGGAGCTGTTTTTT,CASSRGANTGELFF
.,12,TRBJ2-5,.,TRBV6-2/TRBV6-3,TGTGCCAGCAGTTCGGGGGACGAGACCCAGTACTTC,CASSSGDETQYF
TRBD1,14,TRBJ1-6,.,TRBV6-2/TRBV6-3,TGTGCCAGCAGCCGACAGGGTTCAAATTCACCCCTTCACTTT,CASSRQGSNSPLHF
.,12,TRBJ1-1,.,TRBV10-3,TGTGCCACCCGGGGAGGGAGGACTGAAGCTTTCTTT,CATRGGRTEAFF
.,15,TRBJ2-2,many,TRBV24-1,TGTGCCACCAGTGAGGAGGGGATCGACACCGGGGAGCTGTTTTTT,CATSEEGIDTGELFF
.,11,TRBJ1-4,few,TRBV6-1,TGTGCCAGCTTCCAGGGTGAAAAACTGTTTTTT,CASFQGEKLFF
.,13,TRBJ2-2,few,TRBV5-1,TGCGCCAGCAGCGGCAGGGACGCCGGGGAGCTGTTTTTT,CASSGRDAGELFF
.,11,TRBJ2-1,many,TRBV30,TGTGCCTGGACGAAAGCGGTTGAGCAGTTCTTC,CAWTKAVEQFF
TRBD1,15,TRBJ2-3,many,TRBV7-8,TGTGCCAGCAGAAATGACAGGGGCCACACAGATACGCAGTATTTT,CASRNDRGHTDTQYF
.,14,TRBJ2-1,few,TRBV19,TGTGCCAGTACTCGGCGGGGCGCCTACAATGAGCAGTTCTTC,CASTRRGAYNEQFF
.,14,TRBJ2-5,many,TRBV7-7,TGTGCTAGCAGCCCGGGACCGAACCAAGAGACCCAGTACTTC,CASSPGPNQETQYF
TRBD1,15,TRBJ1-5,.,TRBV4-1,TGCGCCAGCTCCAGAGGAGGGGGCCCGGATCAGCCCCAGCATTTT,CASSRGGGPDQPQHF
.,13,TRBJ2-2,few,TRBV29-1,TGCAGCGTTATCCCTCCGAACACCGGGGAGCTGTTTTTT,CSVIPPNTGELFF
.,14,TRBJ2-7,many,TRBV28,TGTGCCAGCAGTTTGGAACTGAAATACTACGAGCAGTACTTC,CASSLELKYYEQYF
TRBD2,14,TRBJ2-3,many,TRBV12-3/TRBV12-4,TGTGCCAGCAGTTTAGCGGGAGGGTTGGGTACGCAGTATTTT,CASSLAGGLGTQYF
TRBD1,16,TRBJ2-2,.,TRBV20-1,TGCAGTGCTAGAGTAGGGGGACAGGGTGTTACCGGGGAGCTGTTTTTT,CSARVGGQGVTGELFF
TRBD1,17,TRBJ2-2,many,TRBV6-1,TGTGCCAGCAGTGGGGGACAGGATTACGCGAACACCGGGGAGCTGTTTTTT,CASSGGQDYANTGELFF
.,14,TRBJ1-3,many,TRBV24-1,TGTGCCACCAGTGGTCAGGCCTCTGGAAACACCATATATTTT,CATSGQASGNTIYF